This T cell receptor (beta chain) was profiled in a study of blood T cell repertoires in COVID-19. Study overall: From the United States, Italy and Spain came samples of acute and convalescent COVID-19.

All enrollees were about 18 to 100 years old and from around 25 US areas. Profiling relied on immunoSEQ multiplex PCR, and the TCRdb table lists in-frame clones only, not all of them. This sample has roughly 360,000 clones, with 85% to 90% found just once. CDR1 and CDR2 from the germline V gene are LNHDA and SQIVND (reference sequence). The V segment lost 6 bases and the J segment 5 bases; nucleotides outside the gene matches: 0. The CDR3 runs to 14 residues. This clone occurred once. Sequenced: PBMCs or T cells enriched from blood (not recorded which). The TCR sequence derives from a woman younger than 45 with acute COVID-19. This rearrangement joins TRBV19 to TRBJ2-2, with 13 nucleotides matching TRBD2. CDR3 in DNA: TGTGCCAGTAGGACTAGCGGGGGGACCGGGGAGCTGTTTTTT. This translates into CASRTSGGTGELFF.